Listed here are 18 T cell receptor beta chains from one sample, sequenced in a study of T-cell memory formation after mild COVID-19. TCRdb analysed the 5' RACE reads with MiXCR anew, one entry per CDR3 protein. Of fewer than 30,000 distinct CDR3 sequences in the sample, 9% to 15% were seen once. Sequenced material: PBMCs or a T cell subset sorted from them (not recorded which). The receptors originated from an adult woman who had mild COVID-19 (a few samples of this study predate the infection). Cell type and time point are not known.

As for this clonotype: A much larger clone differs by one base, so this may be a read error. V usage is TRBV19 and J usage is TRBJ2-7; D possibly matches TRBD1 or TRBD2 (5 bases each). Germline CDR1 LNHDA, CDR2 SQIVND (reference sequence). CDR3 size: 14 residues. DNA for the CDR3: TGTGCCATTAGTACAAGGGACGGCTCCTACGAGCAGTACTTC. Amino acids: CAISTRDGSYEQYF.

Here the CDR3 reads CASSTYLGGGSYNEQFF. Written as DNA, the CDR3 is TGTGCCAGCAGCACCTATTTGGGCGGGGGCTCCTACAATGAGCAGTTCTTC. The rearrangement links TRBV14 to TRBJ2-1, with TRBD2 identical over 7 bases. With 5 bases clipped from V and 0 bases from J, the junction kept 10 bases outside the gene matches. This CDR3 spans 17 amino acids. The germline CDR1 and CDR2 sequences are SGHDN and FVKESK.

The chain carries TRBV6-5 and TRBJ2-1, with TRBD2 matching over 7 bases. This CDR3 region has 14 residues. Germline loops: CDR1 MNHEY, CDR2 SVGAGI. J was trimmed by 7 bases and V by 2 bases; bases with no gene match: 5. In DNA, the CDR3 is TGTGCCAGCAGTTACAGCGGGATGGGGAATGAGCAGTTCTTC. It codes for CASSYSGMGNEQFF.

This clonotype was detected many times. The chain links TRBV25-1 to TRBJ1-1; D gene ambiguous. Trimming took 2 bases from V and 5 from J, leaving 6 bases between them. The germline V gene has CDR1 MGHDK and CDR2 SYGVNS. This CDR3 has 12 amino acids. The CDR3 bases are TGTGCCAGCAGTGAAGGGAGGACTGAAGCTTTCTTT. Protein: CASSEGRTEAFF.

This clonotype was seen repeatedly, ten times or more. The chain uses TRBV7-8 and TRBJ2-5; 14 bases match TRBD2. V lost 5 bases to trimming and J lost 2 bases; unmatched junction nucleotides: 10. In germline, CDR1 is SGHVS, CDR2 FQNEAQ. The CDR3 consists of 18 residues. CDR3 in DNA: TGTGCCAGCAGCGCGTCCACGACTAGCGGGAGGGTTCAAGAGACCCAGTACTTC. Amino acid sequence: CASSASTTSGRVQETQYF.

Many counts were recorded for this clonotype. The chain is built from TRBV12-3 or TRBV12-4 and TRBJ2-2; D ambiguous. The ends were cut back, 7 bases at V and 5 bases at J, with 5 bases in the middle. This CDR3 is 11 amino acids long. CDR3 sequence: CASTYTGELFF. The CDR3 nucleotides read TGTGCCAGCACCTATACCGGGGAGCTGTTTTTT.

In its sample, this clonotype ranks as medium-sized. The V gene is TRBV24-1, the J gene TRBJ2-1; 9 nucleotides line up with TRBD1. The CDR3 is 16 residues long. V gave up 3 bases and J gave up 5 bases; unmatched junction bases: 7. Germline CDR1 is KGHDR and CDR2 is SFDVKD. CDR3 amino acids: CATSDPDRGHHNEQFF. CDR3 in DNA: TGTGCCACCAGTGATCCGGACAGGGGACACCACAATGAGCAGTTCTTC.

This clonotype was recorded many times. This chain connects TRBV2 to TRBJ2-7, with 11 bases aligning to TRBD2. CDR1 and CDR2 from the germline V gene are SNHLY and FYNNEI. The ends lost 5 bases at V and 2 bases at J; junction bases unmatched: 5. The CDR3 length is 15 residues. This CDR3 is CASSSTSGATYEQYF. CDR3 bases: TGTGCCAGCAGTTCGACTAGCGGGGCGACCTACGAGCAGTACTTC.

This clonotype was observed many times. J is TRBJ1-5 and V is TRBV4-2; D gene uncertain. CDR1 is LGHNA, CDR2 YNFKEQ, per germline. V lost 0 bases to trimming and J lost 3 bases, with 9 bases between them. The CDR3 totals 15 residues. The CDR3 DNA reads TGTGCCAGCAGCCAAGAAGGCCAGCTCAATCAGCCCCAGCATTTT. Residues: CASSQEGQLNQPQHF.

By frequency in the sample, this clonotype is medium-sized. In nucleotides, the CDR3 is TGCGCCAGCAGCTTGGACAGTCAACAAGAGACCCAGTACTTC. It is translated as CASSLDSQQETQYF. The chain joins TRBV5-1 to TRBJ2-5; D gene ambiguous. Germline values: CDR1 SGHRS, CDR2 YFSETQ. V dropped 0 bases and J dropped 2 bases, with 8 bases sitting between them. The CDR3 length is 14 residues. Looking up the rest from reference TRBV5-1 and TRBJ2-5 gives the full variable domain: KAGVTQTPRYLIKTRGQQVTLSCSPISGHRSVSWYQQTPGQGLQFLFEYFSETQRNKGNFPGRFSGRQFSNSRSEMNVSTLELGDSALYLCASSLDSQQETQYFGPGTRLLVL.

This clonotype was counted many times. This chain links TRBV18 with TRBJ2-3; D is unresolved. This CDR3 contains 13 residues. The germline CDR1 and CDR2 sequences are KGHSH and LQKENI. Between the trimmed V and J ends, which lost 3 bases and 0 bases, there was a span of 4 bases. CDR3 loop: CASSPTSTDTQYF. In nucleotides, the CDR3 is TGTGCCAGCTCACCTACTAGCACAGATACGCAGTATTTT. Based on the CDR3 plus reference TRBV18 and TRBJ2-3, the full variable domain is NAGVMQNPRHLVRRRGQEARLRCSPMKGHSHVYWYRQLPEEGLKFMVYLQKENIIDESGMPKERFSAEFPKEGPSILRIQQVVRGDSAAYFCASSPTSTDTQYFGPGTRLTVL.

This clonotype was observed many times. This chain joins TRBV4-3 and TRBJ2-1; 11 bases align to TRBD2. The CDR3 runs to 16 residues. The J segment lost 9 bases and the V segment lost 2 bases, leaving 9 bases of the junction unmatched. The germline V gene encodes CDR1 LGHNA and CDR2 YSLEER. The CDR3 sequence is CASSQKLAGDLTEQFF. CDR3 in DNA: TGCGCCAGCAGCCAAAAACTAGCGGGAGATCTTACTGAGCAGTTCTTC.

This clonotype was observed at least ten times. The chain combines TRBV14 with TRBJ1-2; D unresolved. Per the germline V gene, CDR1 is SGHDN and CDR2 is FVKESK. V was pared by 4 bases and J by 5 bases, with 8 bases between. The CDR3 consists of 12 residues. CDR3 DNA: TGTGCCAGCAGCCCTAGTCAGTATGGCTACACCTTC. Translating gives CASSPSQYGYTF.

This clonotype has only a few counts. The V gene is TRBV6-5, the J gene TRBJ1-2; weak D call: TRBD1 (6 bases). Germline V gives CDR1 MNHEY, CDR2 SVGAGI. The CDR3 is 16 amino acids. V lost 4 bases and J lost 4, with 19 bases in between. The CDR3 DNA sequence: TGTGCCAGCAGTTTCAGGTCCGGGACATCCAGCTATGGCTACACCTTC. Encoded protein: CASSFRSGTSSYGYTF.

The chain links TRBV18 to TRBJ2-6; TRBD1 matches 7 bases. The CDR3 extends over 18 amino acids. V lost 1 base, J lost 0 bases, and 6 bases stayed unmatched. Per the germline V gene, CDR1 is KGHSH and CDR2 is LQKENI. The CDR3 spells CASSPRTGALSGANVLTF. The CDR3 coding sequence is TGTGCCAGCTCACCACGAACAGGGGCTCTCTCTGGGGCCAACGTCCTGACTTTC.

This clonotype was seen ten or more times. The V gene is TRBV14, the J gene TRBJ1-2; D is unresolved. This CDR3 has 16 residues. CDR1 and CDR2 (germline): SGHDN, FVKESK. Trimming took off 4 bases at V and 4 bases at J, with 19 bases between the two ends. CDR3 protein: CASSPQVVQDPYGYTF. Here the CDR3 DNA reads TGTGCCAGCAGCCCCCAGGTGGTTCAGGACCCCTATGGCTACACCTTC.

This clonotype was seen at least ten times. V usage is TRBV7-2 and J usage is TRBJ2-7; a weak D match, TRBD1 (6 bases). Germline assignment: CDR1 SGHTA and CDR2 FQGNSA. The CDR3 has 14 amino acids. Trimming removed 5 bases from V and 3 bases from J, with 14 bases in between. The CDR3 sequence is CASSTSQGFYEQYF. The CDR3 coding sequence is TGTGCCAGCAGCACTAGTCAGGGGTTCTACGAGCAGTACTTC.

This clonotype showed up many times. The rearrangement joins TRBV30 to TRBJ1-4; a possible D gene is TRBD1 (6 bases). Germline V gene lookup returns CDR1 GTSNPN and CDR2 SVGIG (reference sequence). Trimming removed 1 base from V and 5 bases from J, with 11 bases in between. CDR3 size: 14 residues. The chain's CDR3 is CAWSALGQNEKLFF. CDR3 nucleotides: TGTGCCTGGAGTGCCCTTGGACAGAATGAAAAACTGTTTTTT.